This T cell receptor beta chain was captured in a study of blood T cell repertoires in COVID-19. Turning to the study itself: PBMCs, B-cell-depleted T cells, or T cells provided the cDNA or gDNA that made up the material.

Losses at the gene ends were 5 bases for V and 5 bases for J; bases not matched to a gene: 6. Germline CDR1 and CDR2: SGHRS and YFSETQ. CDR3 length: 15 residues. Methods used by the authors: Reference gene primers were amplified, and this amplification served to estimate nucleated cell counts. The method was immunoSEQ multiplex PCR; TCRdb's version includes in-frame clones alone and lacks a portion of them. D and trimming were read from the DNA, whereas the V and J calls and clone size are those reported in that table. There are 110,000 or so clones in the sample; around 80% occur only once, and over 15% lies in the top ten.

The TCR comes from a woman of 80 years or more with acute or convalescent COVID-19. This sequence joins TRBV5-1 and TRBJ1-4; the match to TRBD1 covers 10 bases. The sequencing input was peripheral blood. The CDR3 region has the DNA TGCGCCAGCAGGACAGGGGGCGTAAAAAATGAAAAACTGTTTTTT. Its translation is CASRTGGVKNEKLFF.